This TCR beta chain was captured in a study of T cell clonotyping in hematopoietic cell transplantation. Study-wide points: Higher Inverse Simpson Index values in graft donor and pretransplant recipient predicted broader posttransplant TCR diversity. Few recipient clonotypes overlapped donors; over 95% were de novo at given depth.

A note on this clone: Its target is not known.

Germline V CDR1 and CDR2: MNHNS, SASEGT. Trimming took 7 bases from V and 8 from J, leaving 11 bases between them. The CDR3 sequence is 11 residues long. Recipient blood drawn about 28 days pretransplant and days 30, 100, 180 after. Clones were sequenced by immunoSEQ multiplex PCR, and TCRdb holds only the in-frame ones, with some missing. Here the sample spans fewer than 4,500 clones, 90% to 95% being singletons. The material sequenced was peripheral blood mononuclear cells, taken 30 days after allogeneic stem cell transplant. This sequence joins TRBV6-1 and TRBJ1-2; D not certain. The receptor's source is a male patient between 65 and 85 years old who had an allogeneic stem cell transplant from an unrelated donor, so T cells may come from the graft donor. Some clones in this sample may be carry-over from other donors' samples. This chain's CDR3 is CASTLAYGYTF. CDR3 DNA: TGTGCCAGCACCCTAGCCTACGGCTACACCTTC.